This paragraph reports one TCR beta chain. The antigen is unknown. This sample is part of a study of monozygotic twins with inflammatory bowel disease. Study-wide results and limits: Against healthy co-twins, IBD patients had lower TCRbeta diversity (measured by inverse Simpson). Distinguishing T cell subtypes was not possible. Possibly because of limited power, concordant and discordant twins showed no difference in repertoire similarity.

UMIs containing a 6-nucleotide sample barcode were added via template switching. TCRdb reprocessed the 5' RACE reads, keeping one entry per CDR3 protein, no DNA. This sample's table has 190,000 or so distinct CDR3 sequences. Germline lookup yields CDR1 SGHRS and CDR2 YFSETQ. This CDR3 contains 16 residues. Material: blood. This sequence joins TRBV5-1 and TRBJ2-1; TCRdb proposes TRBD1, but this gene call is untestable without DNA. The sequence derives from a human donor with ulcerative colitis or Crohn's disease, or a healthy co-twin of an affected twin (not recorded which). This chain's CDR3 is CASSLRPPSSYNEQFF.